A single sample is the source of the 9 T cell receptor beta chains below, sequenced in a study of T cells in Graves' hyperthyroidism and ophthalmopathy. It was RNA transcripts that yielded the amplified TCR beta CDR3 regions. The HTBI primer set served for first-round RT-PCR of the TCR CDR3. TCRdb passed the multiplex PCR reads through MiXCR, listing each CDR3 protein once. The sample lists fewer than 550,000 distinct CDR3 sequences; about 15% were seen once. The specimen sequenced was blood. The receptor source for this set is a woman aged 18-29 years with Graves' hyperthyroidism.

This clonotype was seen at least ten times. This chain uses TRBV6-1 with TRBJ1-1; D is undetermined. In germline, CDR1 is MNHNS, CDR2 SASEGT. The CDR3 length is 15 residues. Trimming stripped 5 bases from V and 4 bases from J, with 17 bases between. The CDR3 bases are TGTGCCAGCAGTAAAAACTCTCTCTGGGGCACTGAAGCTTTCTTT. Translated, it gives CASSKNSLWGTEAFF.

This rearrangement joins TRBV7-9 to TRBJ1-1, with unresolved D. V lost 5 bases, J lost 0 bases, and 16 bases lay in between. Per the germline V gene, CDR1 is SEHNR and CDR2 is FQNEAQ (reference sequence). The CDR3 covers 16 residues. The DNA of the CDR3 is TGTGCCAGCAGCCTACAAAGGACGGTTCTGAACACTGAAGCTTTCTTT. It encodes CASSLQRTVLNTEAFF. Variable domain in full (rest from reference TRBV7-9 and TRBJ1-1): DTGVSQNPRHKITKRGQNVTFRCDPISEHNRLYWYRQTLGQGPEFLTYFQNEAQLEKSRLLSDRFSAERPKGSFSTLEIQRTEQGDSAMYLCASSLQRTVLNTEAFFGQGTRLTVV.

This clonotype was counted only a few times. This chain uses TRBV5-7 with TRBJ2-3; 8 bases agree with TRBD1. TRBV5-7 is designated an ORF whose function remains uncertain. J gave up 4 bases and V 0 bases, and 7 bases lay outside the gene matches. CDR3 length: 16 amino acids. The CDR3 nucleotides read TGTGCCAGCAGCTTGGTTTCAGGGGGCGAAGCAGATACGCAGTATTTT. It specifies CASSLVSGGEADTQYF.

This clonotype was counted many times. At one boundary the junction diverges from the germline segment, which might be a read error. The chain recombines TRBV7-7 with TRBJ1-1; D not resolved. Germline-derived CDR1 and CDR2 are SSHAT and FNYEAQ (reference sequence). The CDR3 has 13 residues. CDR3 in DNA: TGTGCTAGCAGTCATTCAAAGGGCACTGAAGCTTTCTTT. It is translated as CASSHSKGTEAFF.

This clonotype was seen many times. J is TRBJ2-1 and V is TRBV20-1; D could derive from TRBD1 or TRBD2 (5 bases each). There are 13 residues in the CDR3. V was clipped by 6 bases and J by 3 bases, with 12 bases between them. Germline CDR1 is DFQATT and CDR2 is SNEGSKA (reference sequence). CDR3 region: CSANRGLYNEQFF. The CDR3 region has the DNA TGCAGTGCCAACCGGGGCCTCTACAATGAGCAGTTCTTC.

This chain joins TRBV5-1 and TRBJ2-1; 12 nucleotides match TRBD2. Germline CDR1 and CDR2: SGHRS and YFSETQ. After removal of 4 bases from V and 7 bases from J, the junction contained 6 bases not matched to a gene. The CDR3 length is 15 residues. The CDR3: CASSPRLAGENEQFF. In nucleotides, the CDR3 is TGCGCCAGCAGCCCGCGACTAGCGGGAGAGAATGAGCAGTTCTTC.

This chain joins TRBV28 and TRBJ1-5, with D perhaps TRBD1 (5 bases). V was pared by 6 bases and J by 6 bases, with 21 bases between. This CDR3 has 16 residues. The germline gives CDR1 MDHEN, CDR2 SYDVKM. CDR3 in amino acids: CASRVWGGERGQPQHF. For the CDR3, the DNA is TGTGCCAGCAGGGTTTGGGGGGGGGAGAGGGGTCAGCCCCAGCATTTT.

Turning to this clonotype: At one boundary the junction diverges from the germline segment, which might be a read error. V is TRBV10-3 and J is TRBJ2-1; no firm D call. Germline V gene data show CDR1 as ENHRY and CDR2 as SYGVKD. The CDR3 contains 12 residues. The CDR3 reads CTISDTRNEQFF. The CDR3 DNA reads TGTACCATCAGTGATACCCGCAATGAGCAGTTCTTC.

This clonotype was detected many times. The chain is built from TRBV5-6 and TRBJ2-7; a weak D match, TRBD2 (6 bases). The CDR3 extends over 12 amino acids. Trimming removed 0 bases at V and 10 bases at J, with 11 bases between. Looked up from germline, CDR1 is SGHDT and CDR2 is YYEEEE. The CDR3 loop is CASSLESGEQYF. The CDR3 DNA reads as TGTGCCAGCAGCTTGGAGTCGGGGGAACAGTACTTC.